This passage covers 7 T cell receptor beta chains from one sample sequenced in a study of shared clonotypes between healthy human individuals. Assay: immunoSEQ multiplex PCR; the TCRdb copy retains only in-frame clones and omits some. The repertoire holds about a million clones, with about 72% as singletons. Material: memory CD4+ T cells from PBMCs. Subset of the sample: CD45RA-negative fraction. Source of these receptors: a man younger than 30 in good health. Some clones in this sample may be carry-over from other donors' samples.

The CDR3 is CASSWRWEASYEQYF. Here the CDR3 DNA reads TGCGCCAGCAGCTGGAGGTGGGAGGCATCCTACGAGCAGTACTTC. J is TRBJ2-7 and V is TRBV5-1, with D possibly TRBD2 on 6 matching bases. Looked up from germline, CDR1 is SGHRS and CDR2 is YFSETQ. There are 15 residues in the CDR3. V lost 3 bases and J lost 1, with 14 bases in between.

The rearrangement uses TRBV9 and TRBJ2-1, with D possibly called TRBD1 or TRBD2 (5 bases each). Germline values: CDR1 SGDLS, CDR2 YYNGEE. Trimming removed 1 base from V and 4 bases from J, with 12 bases in between. The CDR3 has 15 amino acids. CDR3: CASSVRTGPYNEQFF. CDR3 nucleotide sequence: TGTGCCAGCAGCGTAAGAACGGGACCTTACAATGAGCAGTTCTTC.

This chain joins TRBV19 and TRBJ2-7, with 13 bases lining up with TRBD2. This CDR3 comprises 17 residues. Germline lookup yields CDR1 LNHDA and CDR2 SQIVND (reference sequence). Losses at the gene ends were 5 bases for V and 2 bases for J; bases not matched to a gene: 9. The CDR3: CASSSRLAGGVTYEQYF. For the CDR3, the DNA is TGTGCCAGTAGTTCACGACTAGCGGGAGGAGTCACCTACGAGCAGTACTTC.

The chain recombines TRBV19 with TRBJ2-4; D is unclear. This CDR3 spans 16 amino acids. V lost 6 bases and J lost 3, with 18 bases in between. Per germline, CDR1 LNHDA and CDR2 SQIVND (reference sequence). The CDR3 sequence: CASSHDGWVGKNIQYF. DNA of the CDR3: TGTGCCAGTAGCCACGATGGGTGGGTTGGCAAAAACATTCAGTACTTC. Supplemented by reference TRBV19 and TRBJ2-4, the full variable domain reads DGGITQSPKYLFRKEGQNVTLSCEQNLNHDAMYWYRQDPGQGLRLIYYSQIVNDFQKGDIAEGYSVSREKKESFPLTVTSAQKNPTAFYLCASSHDGWVGKNIQYFGAGTRLSVL.

The V call is TRBV5-1, the J call TRBJ2-7, with D perhaps matching TRBD1 or TRBD2 (5 bases each). Trimming took 5 bases from V and 3 from J, leaving 15 bases between them. Germline CDR1 SGHRS, CDR2 YFSETQ. The CDR3 loop spans 14 amino acids. CDR3 nucleotide sequence: TGCGCCAGCAGGATCGGGACCTCAAACTACGAGCAGTACTTC. Protein product: CASRIGTSNYEQYF.

V usage is TRBV9 and J usage is TRBJ2-1; 7 bases agree with TRBD2. Germline CDR1 SGDLS, CDR2 YYNGEE. V dropped 0 bases and J dropped 8; count of bases not matched to a gene: 5. The CDR3 covers 14 residues. Here the CDR3 DNA reads TGTGCCAGCAGCGTAGACGGCGGGAGTTATGAGCAGTTCTTC. It is translated as CASSVDGGSYEQFF.

This clone was recorded once. This rearrangement joins TRBV5-1 to TRBJ2-4; D perhaps matches TRBD2 (6 bases). In germline, CDR1 is SGHRS, CDR2 YFSETQ. The CDR3 is made up of 15 amino acids. V gave up 0 bases and J gave up 6 bases, with 13 bases separating them. The DNA for the CDR3 is TGCGCCAGCAGCTTGGCTTCCCAGGAGGGAAACATTCAGTACTTC. Its translation: CASSLASQEGNIQYF. Looking up the rest from reference TRBV5-1 and TRBJ2-4 gives the full variable domain: KAGVTQTPRYLIKTRGQQVTLSCSPISGHRSVSWYQQTPGQGLQFLFEYFSETQRNKGNFPGRFSGRQFSNSRSEMNVSTLELGDSALYLCASSLASQEGNIQYFGAGTRLSVL.